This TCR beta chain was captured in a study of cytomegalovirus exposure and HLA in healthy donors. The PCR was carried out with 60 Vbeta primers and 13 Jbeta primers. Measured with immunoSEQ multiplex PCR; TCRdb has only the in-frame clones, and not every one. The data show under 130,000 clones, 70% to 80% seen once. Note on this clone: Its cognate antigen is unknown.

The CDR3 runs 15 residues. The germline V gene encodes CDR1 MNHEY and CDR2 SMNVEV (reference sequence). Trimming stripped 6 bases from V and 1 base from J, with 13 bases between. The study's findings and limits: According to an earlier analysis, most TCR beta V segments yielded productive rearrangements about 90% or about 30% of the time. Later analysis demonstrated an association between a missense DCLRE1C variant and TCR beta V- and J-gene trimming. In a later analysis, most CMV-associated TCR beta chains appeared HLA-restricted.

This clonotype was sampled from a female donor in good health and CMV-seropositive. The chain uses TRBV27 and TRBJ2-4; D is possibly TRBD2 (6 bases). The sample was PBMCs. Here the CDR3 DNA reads TGTGCCAGCAGCTTCGGCGGGACTGCCAAAAACATTCAGTACTTC. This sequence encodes CASSFGGTAKNIQYF.